This entry lists 2 T cell receptor beta chains sequenced from one sample in a study of blood T cell repertoires in COVID-19. Profiled with immunoSEQ multiplex PCR; TCRdb holds only in-frame clones, not every one. The repertoire holds under 80,000 clones, with more than 75% as singletons. The sequenced material came from peripheral blood. The receptors come from a human donor in a cohort sampled during active COVID-19.

The V gene is TRBV5-1, the J gene TRBJ1-1; D is perhaps TRBD1 (5 bases). The CDR3 is made up of 15 amino acids. Germline assignment: CDR1 SGHRS and CDR2 YFSETQ. Trimming left V 2 bases short and J 1 base short, with 12 bases between. The CDR3 loop reads CASSLLQDRNTEAFF. The CDR3 nucleotides are TGCGCCAGCAGCTTACTACAGGATAGGAACACTGAAGCTTTCTTT.

This clone was recorded once. This chain connects TRBV5-4 to TRBJ2-1; 12 positions match TRBD2. Germline V gives CDR1 SGHNT, CDR2 YYREEE (reference sequence). With V trimmed by 4 bases and J by 0 bases, 11 bases remained unmatched. This CDR3 contains 19 residues. CDR3 protein: CASSRGLAGSTVSYNEQFF. The CDR3 DNA reads TGTGCCAGCAGCAGAGGACTAGCGGGATCAACCGTCTCCTACAATGAGCAGTTCTTC.